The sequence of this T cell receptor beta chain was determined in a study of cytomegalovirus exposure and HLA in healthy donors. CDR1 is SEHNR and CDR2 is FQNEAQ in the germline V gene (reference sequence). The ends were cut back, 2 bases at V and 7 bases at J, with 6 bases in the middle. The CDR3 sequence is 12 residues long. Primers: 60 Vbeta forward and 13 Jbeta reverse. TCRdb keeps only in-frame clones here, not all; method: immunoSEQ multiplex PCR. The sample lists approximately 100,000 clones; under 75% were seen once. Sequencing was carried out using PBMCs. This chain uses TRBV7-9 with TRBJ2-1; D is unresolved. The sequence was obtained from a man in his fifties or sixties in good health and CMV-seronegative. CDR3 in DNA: TGTGCCAGCAGCTTAAGCGTAAATGAGCAGTTCTTC. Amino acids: CASSLSVNEQFF.